This T cell receptor (beta chain) was retrieved from a study of OX40 agonist ivuxolimab in advanced cancers. Germline CDR1 and CDR2: SGHVS and FNYEAQ. Deletions cut 4 bases from V and 4 bases from J, with 18 bases between. CDR3 size: 16 residues. TCRdb's copy holds only in-frame clones and misses some; the assay was immunoSEQ multiplex PCR. This sample has 60,000 to 75,000 clones, with about 82% found just once. V is TRBV7-6 and J is TRBJ2-3; D may be TRBD1 (6 bases). Sequences were derived from CD4+ or CD8+ T cells sorted from blood, sampled in a trial of the OX40 agonist ivuxolimab. This clonotype originated in an adult with an advanced solid tumor such as melanoma, head and neck, liver or kidney cancer. The CDR3 is CASSSPGARLSDTQYF. The CDR3 nucleotides are TGTGCCAGCAGCTCCCCAGGGGCCCGTTTATCAGATACGCAGTATTTT.